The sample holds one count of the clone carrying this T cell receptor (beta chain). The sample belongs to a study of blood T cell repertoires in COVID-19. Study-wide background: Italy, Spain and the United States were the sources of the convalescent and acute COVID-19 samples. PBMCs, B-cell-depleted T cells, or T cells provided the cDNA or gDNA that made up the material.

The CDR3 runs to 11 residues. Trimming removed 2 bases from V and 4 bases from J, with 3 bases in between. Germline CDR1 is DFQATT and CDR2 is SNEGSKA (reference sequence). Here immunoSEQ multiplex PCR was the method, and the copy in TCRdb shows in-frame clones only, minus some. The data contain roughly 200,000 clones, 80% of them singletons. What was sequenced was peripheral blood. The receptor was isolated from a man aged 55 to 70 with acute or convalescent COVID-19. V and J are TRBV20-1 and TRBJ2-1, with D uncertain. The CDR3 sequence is CSARQYNEQFF. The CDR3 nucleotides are TGCAGTGCTAGACAGTACAATGAGCAGTTCTTC.